The present T cell receptor (beta chain) was sequenced within a study of sequential checkpoint blockade in melanoma. The germline V gene has CDR1 MDHEN and CDR2 SYDVKM. The CDR3 covers 15 residues. Documented treatment: randomized to nivolumab then ipilimumab (arm A) or the reverse (arm B). PBMC sorting kept live CD3+CD8+ cells without CD19 or CD56. Clones were read by immunoSEQ multiplex PCR, and TCRdb kept only the in-frame ones, dropping some. The table has 8,500 to 9,500 clones, approximately 72% seen once. The origin of this receptor is a human donor with melanoma. The source material was CD8+ T cells sorted from blood (inferred from file names), sampled from a patient given nivolumab and ipilimumab in sequence. The rearrangement links TRBV28 to TRBJ2-5; D unclear. The DNA end lines up better with TRBJ2-7; the J call may be wrong. The CDR3 region is CASSLLIGEVIEQYF. The CDR3 DNA is TGTGCCAGCAGTTTATTAATCGGAGAGGTAATCGAGCAGTACTTC.